The T cell receptor beta chain under discussion was sequenced for a study of identical twins (dated by TCRdb to about 2016). With regard to the full study: The study deep-sequenced TCR alpha and beta repertoires from monozygotic twins, unrelated adults of various ages and cord blood to test whether fetal clonotypes persist. Replicate twin experiments were performed at different times using different library preparation protocols to rule out contamination.

Including cysteine and phenylalanine, the CDR3 has 11 amino acids. Only the CDR3 part of the read is kept: 33 bases, read in frame from the first base. V is reduced by 1 base and J by 12 bases, leaving a spacing of 10 bases between them. CDR1 SQVTM and CDR2 ANQGSEA are derived from the germline V gene. Preparation of the library involved 5' RACE. The sequencer was an Illumina HiSeq 2000. A universal primer binding site was added through template switching, and the final cDNA carried a unique molecular identifier so that TCR cDNA molecules could be counted accurately. Specific primers in the conserved constant-segment region were used to synthesize first-strand cDNA for TCR alpha and beta chains. To control for contamination, every cDNA library carried two barcodes: a SMART-Mk sample barcode plus Illumina barcodes. TruSeq adapter sequences along with Illumina sample barcodes were introduced in two successive PCR steps. The Illumina HiSeq platform was used with custom primers to sequence TCR alpha and beta cDNA libraries. As for the authors' bioinformatics: Unique molecular identifiers were extracted from raw reads with MiGEC, and CDR3 positions were determined with MiXCR. Recombination models were inferred per individual with the repgenHMM and IGoR tools using an EM algorithm. Shared clonotypes were analyzed with the tcR package in R, and sharing was normalized by the product of cloneset sizes. To study raw recombination without the effects of thymic and clonal selection, out-of-frame nonproductive sequences were analyzed. The raw public reads went through TCRdb reprocessing: fastp at Q25, MiXCR clone calling, in-frame beta chains kept. One record per CDR3 amino acid sequence lists the most common genes and DNA. The V and J calls were not made by the authors but by TCRdb's processing. This sample has approximately 220,000 distinct CDR3 sequences in its table, and about 7.5% of those were observed once. Jointly, the top ten make up less than 2% of the sample.

This clonotype was detected ten times or more. The antigen it recognizes is unknown. Base qualities are not recorded, but no much larger clone differs from it by a single base. Only healthy Caucasian donors were included. The twin cohort consisted of three pairs of female monozygotic twins, all aged 18 to 29 years. Using Miltenyi CD45RO+ enrichment and human naive T-cell isolation kits, memory (CD45RO+) and naive T cells were isolated from PBMC. Overall results and qualifications from the work: Out-of-frame TCR alpha sequences shared between twins showed an excess of low generation-probability sequences compared with coincidental sharing between unrelated individuals. Out-of-frame TCR alpha sharing in monozygotic twins was systematically underestimated by recombination models, whereas sharing between unrelated individuals was in agreement with the recombination models. In beta out-of-frame sequences, excess twin sharing was weaker, because having fewer shared sequences lowered the signal-to-noise ratio. Abundant cord blood beta clonotypes had fewer insertions, young adult naive repertoires showed a similar but weaker trend, and memory repertoires showed no such trend. Because the same donors could not be followed over many years, the conclusions depended on cross-sectional statistical analysis. Invariant T cells such as MAIT and iNKT could partly confound zero-insertion analyses, though diverse VJ usage argued against this for most clonotypes.

The same sample was also studied in work on yellow fever vaccine responses in identical twins. According to the second study: According to the authors, in identical twins the way T cells responded to vaccination appeared partly convergent and partly personalized. In the study, vaccine-responding T cell clones were precisely tracked in identical twins.

The TCR sequence derives from a woman younger than 30 in good health. Sequenced input: memory (CD45RO+) T cells sorted from blood. What the cell subset or site label conveys for this sample: CD45RO+ enriched T cells. The chain is made from TRBV29-1 and TRBJ2-1; the D gene is perhaps TRBD2, from 6 matching bases. The CDR3 region: CSVEGSGGQFF. The base sequence is TGCAGCGTTGAAGGTAGCGGAGGGCAGTTCTTC.